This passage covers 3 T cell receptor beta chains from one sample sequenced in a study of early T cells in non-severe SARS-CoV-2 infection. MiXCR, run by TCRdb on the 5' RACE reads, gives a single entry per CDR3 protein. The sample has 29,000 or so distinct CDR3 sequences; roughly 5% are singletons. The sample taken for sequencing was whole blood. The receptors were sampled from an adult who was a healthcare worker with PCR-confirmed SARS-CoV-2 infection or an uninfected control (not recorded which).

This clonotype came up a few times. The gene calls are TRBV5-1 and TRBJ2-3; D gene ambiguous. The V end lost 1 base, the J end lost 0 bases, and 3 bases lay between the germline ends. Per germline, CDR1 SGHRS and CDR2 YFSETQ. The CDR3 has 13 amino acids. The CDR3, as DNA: TGCGCCAGCAGCTTGTCAAGCACAGATACGCAGTATTTT. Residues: CASSLSSTDTQYF.

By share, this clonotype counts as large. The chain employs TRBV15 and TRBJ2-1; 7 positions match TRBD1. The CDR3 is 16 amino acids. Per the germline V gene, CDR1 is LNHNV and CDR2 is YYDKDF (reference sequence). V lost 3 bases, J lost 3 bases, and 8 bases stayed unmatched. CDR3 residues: CATSRGDRPFYNEQFF. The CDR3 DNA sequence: TGTGCCACCAGCAGGGGGGACAGACCGTTCTACAATGAGCAGTTCTTC. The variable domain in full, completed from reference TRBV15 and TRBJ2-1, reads DAMVIQNPRYQVTQFGKPVTLSCSQTLNHNVMYWYQQKSSQAPKLLFHYYDKDFNNEADTPDNFQSRRPNTSFCFLDIRSPGLGDTAMYLCATSRGDRPFYNEQFFGPGTRLTVL.

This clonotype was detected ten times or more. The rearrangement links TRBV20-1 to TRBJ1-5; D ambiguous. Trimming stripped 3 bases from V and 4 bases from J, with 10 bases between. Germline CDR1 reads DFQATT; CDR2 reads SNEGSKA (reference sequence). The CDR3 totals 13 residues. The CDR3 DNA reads TGCAGTGCTAGCGCCGACACGAATCAGCCCCAGCATTTT. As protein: CSASADTNQPQHF.